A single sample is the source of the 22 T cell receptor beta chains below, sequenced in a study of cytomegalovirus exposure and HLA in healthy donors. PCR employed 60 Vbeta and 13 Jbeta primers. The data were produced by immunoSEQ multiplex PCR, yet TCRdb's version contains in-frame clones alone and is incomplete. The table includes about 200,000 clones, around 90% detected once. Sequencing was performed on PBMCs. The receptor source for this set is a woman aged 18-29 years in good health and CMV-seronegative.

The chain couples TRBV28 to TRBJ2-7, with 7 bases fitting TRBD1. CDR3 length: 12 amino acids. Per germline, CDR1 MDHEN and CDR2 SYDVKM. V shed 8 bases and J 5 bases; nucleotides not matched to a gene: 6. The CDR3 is CASLDRAHEQYF. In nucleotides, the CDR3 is TGTGCCAGCCTCGACAGGGCACACGAGCAGTACTTC.

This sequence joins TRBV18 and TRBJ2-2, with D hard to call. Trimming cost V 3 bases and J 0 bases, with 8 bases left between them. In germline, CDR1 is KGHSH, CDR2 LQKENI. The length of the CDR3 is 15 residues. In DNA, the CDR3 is TGTGCCAGCTCACCGAAGAGGTCGAACACCGGGGAGCTGTTTTTT. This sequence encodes CASSPKRSNTGELFF.

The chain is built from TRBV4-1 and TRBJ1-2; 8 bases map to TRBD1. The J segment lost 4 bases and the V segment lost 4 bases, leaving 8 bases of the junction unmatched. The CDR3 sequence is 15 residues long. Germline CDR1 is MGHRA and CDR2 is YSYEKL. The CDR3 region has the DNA TGCGCCAGCAGCCCGGACAGGGTATCTGGCTATGGCTACACCTTC. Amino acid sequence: CASSPDRVSGYGYTF.

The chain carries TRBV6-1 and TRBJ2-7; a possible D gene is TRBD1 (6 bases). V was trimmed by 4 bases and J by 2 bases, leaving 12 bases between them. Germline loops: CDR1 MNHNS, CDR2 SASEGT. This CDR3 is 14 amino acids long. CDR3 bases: TGTGCCAGCAGTGGGACAGACCTAGCCTACGAGCAGTACTTC. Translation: CASSGTDLAYEQYF.

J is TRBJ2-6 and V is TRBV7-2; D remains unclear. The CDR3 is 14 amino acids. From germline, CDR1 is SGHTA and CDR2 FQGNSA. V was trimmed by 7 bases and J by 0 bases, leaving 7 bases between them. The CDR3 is CASTSYSGANVLTF. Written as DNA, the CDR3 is TGTGCCAGCACCTCCTACTCTGGGGCCAACGTCCTGACTTTC.

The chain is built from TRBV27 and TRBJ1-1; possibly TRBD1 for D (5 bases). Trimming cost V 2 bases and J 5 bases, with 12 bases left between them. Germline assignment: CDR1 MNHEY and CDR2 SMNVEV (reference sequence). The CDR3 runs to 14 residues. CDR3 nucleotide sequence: TGTGCCAGCAGTTTAGGGGCAGGGAGGACTGAAGCTTTCTTT. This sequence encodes CASSLGAGRTEAFF.

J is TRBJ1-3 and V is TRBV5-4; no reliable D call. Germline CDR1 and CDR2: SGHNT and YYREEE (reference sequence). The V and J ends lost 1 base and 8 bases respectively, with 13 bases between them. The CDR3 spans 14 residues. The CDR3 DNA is TGTGCCAGCAGCTTGTCCCCCCTAGTAGACACCATATATTTT. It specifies CASSLSPLVDTIYF. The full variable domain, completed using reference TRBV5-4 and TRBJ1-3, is ETGVTQSPTHLIKTRGQQVTLRCSSQSGHNTVSWYQQALGQGPQFIFQYYREEENGRGNFPPRFSGLQFPNYSSELNVNALELDDSALYLCASSLSPLVDTIYFGEGSWLTVV.

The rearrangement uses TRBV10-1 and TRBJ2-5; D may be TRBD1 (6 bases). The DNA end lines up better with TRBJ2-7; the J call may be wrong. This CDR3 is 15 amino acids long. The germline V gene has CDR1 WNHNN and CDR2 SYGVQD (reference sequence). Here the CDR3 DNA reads TGCGCCAGCAGTGAGGGCCCGGACAGTACCTACGAGCAGTACTTC. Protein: CASSEGPDSTYEQYF.

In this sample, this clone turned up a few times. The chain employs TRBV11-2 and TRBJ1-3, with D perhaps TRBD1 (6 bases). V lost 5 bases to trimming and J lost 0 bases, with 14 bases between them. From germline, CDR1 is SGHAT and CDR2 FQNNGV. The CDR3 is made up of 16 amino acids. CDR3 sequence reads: CASSVYTGYSGNTIYF. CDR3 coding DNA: TGTGCCAGCAGCGTATACACAGGGTACTCTGGAAACACCATATATTTT.

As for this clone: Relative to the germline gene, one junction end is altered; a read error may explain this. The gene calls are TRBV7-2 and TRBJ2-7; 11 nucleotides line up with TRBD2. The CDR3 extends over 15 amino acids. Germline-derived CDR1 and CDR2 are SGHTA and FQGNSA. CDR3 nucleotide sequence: TGTGCCAGCGGCTTAGAACTAGCGGGAGCCTACGAGCAGTACTTC. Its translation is CASGLELAGAYEQYF.

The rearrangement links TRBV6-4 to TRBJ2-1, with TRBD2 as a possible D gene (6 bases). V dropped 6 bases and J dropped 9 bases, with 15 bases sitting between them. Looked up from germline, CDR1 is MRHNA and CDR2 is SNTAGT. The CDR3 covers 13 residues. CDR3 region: CASSPGVGGEQFF. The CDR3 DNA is TGTGCCAGCAGCCCGGGTGTGGGGGGTGAGCAGTTCTTC.

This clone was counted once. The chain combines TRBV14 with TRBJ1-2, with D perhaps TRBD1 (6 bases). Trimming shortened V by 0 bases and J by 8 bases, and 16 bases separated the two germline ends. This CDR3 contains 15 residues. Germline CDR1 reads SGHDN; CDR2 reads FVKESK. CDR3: CASSQDELGGLGYTF. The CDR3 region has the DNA TGTGCCAGCAGCCAAGATGAGTTGGGGGGGCTCGGCTACACCTTC.

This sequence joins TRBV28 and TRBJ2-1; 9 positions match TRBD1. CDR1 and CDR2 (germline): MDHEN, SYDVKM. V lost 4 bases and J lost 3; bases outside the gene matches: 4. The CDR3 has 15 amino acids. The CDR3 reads CASSWGQGHYNEQFF. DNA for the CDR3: TGTGCCAGCAGTTGGGGACAGGGACACTACAATGAGCAGTTCTTC.

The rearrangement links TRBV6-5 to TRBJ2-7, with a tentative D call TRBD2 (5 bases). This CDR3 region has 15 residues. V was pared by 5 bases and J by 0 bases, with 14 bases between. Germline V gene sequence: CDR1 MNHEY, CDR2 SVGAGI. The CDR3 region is CASSAGTTSSYEQYF. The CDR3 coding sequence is TGTGCCAGCAGTGCGGGCACGACGAGCTCCTACGAGCAGTACTTC.

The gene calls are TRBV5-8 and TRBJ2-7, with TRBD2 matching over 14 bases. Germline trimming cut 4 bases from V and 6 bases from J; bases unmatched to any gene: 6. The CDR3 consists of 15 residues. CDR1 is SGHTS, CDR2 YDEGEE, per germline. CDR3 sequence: CASSIRLAGGGEQYF. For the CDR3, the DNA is TGTGCCAGCAGCATAAGACTAGCGGGAGGGGGCGAGCAGTACTTC.

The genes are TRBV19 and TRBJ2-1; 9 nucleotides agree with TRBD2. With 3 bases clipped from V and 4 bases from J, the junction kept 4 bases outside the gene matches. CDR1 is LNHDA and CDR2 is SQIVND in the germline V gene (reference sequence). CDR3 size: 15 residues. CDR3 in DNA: TGTGCCAGTAGTATGGGGCTAGCGGGGTACAATGAGCAGTTCTTC. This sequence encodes CASSMGLAGYNEQFF. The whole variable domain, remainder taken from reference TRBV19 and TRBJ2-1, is DGGITQSPKYLFRKEGQNVTLSCEQNLNHDAMYWYRQDPGQGLRLIYYSQIVNDFQKGDIAEGYSVSREKKESFPLTVTSAQKNPTAFYLCASSMGLAGYNEQFFGPGTRLTVL.

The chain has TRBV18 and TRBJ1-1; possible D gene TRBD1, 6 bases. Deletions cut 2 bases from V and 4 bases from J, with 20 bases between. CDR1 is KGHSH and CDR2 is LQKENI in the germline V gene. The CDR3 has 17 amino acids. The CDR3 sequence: CASSPNRAFLGSTEAFF. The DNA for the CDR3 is TGTGCCAGCTCACCAAACAGGGCTTTTTTGGGAAGCACTGAAGCTTTCTTT.

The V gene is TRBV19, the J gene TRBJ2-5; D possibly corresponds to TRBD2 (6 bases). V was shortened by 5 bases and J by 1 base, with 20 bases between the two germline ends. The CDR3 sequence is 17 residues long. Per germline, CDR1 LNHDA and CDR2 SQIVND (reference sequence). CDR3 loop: CASSPFRGTGVQETQYF. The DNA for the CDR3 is TGTGCCAGTAGTCCCTTTCGGGGAACGGGGGTCCAAGAGACCCAGTACTTC.

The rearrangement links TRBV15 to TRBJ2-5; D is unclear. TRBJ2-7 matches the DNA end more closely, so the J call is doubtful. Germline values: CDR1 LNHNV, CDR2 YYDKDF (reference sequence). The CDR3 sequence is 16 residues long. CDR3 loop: CATSRVGRESSYEQYF. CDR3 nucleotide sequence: TGTGCCACCAGCAGAGTGGGCAGAGAAAGCTCCTACGAGCAGTACTTC.

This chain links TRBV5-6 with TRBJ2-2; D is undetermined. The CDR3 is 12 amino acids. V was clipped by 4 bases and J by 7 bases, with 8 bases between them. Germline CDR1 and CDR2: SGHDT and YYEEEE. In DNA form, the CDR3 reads TGTGCCAGCAGCCAACAGTACGGGGAGCTGTTTTTT. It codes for CASSQQYGELFF.

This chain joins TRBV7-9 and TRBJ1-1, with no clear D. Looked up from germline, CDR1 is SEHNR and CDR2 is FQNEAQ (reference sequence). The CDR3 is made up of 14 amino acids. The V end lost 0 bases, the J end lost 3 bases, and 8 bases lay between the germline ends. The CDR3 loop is CASSLAWSYTEAFF. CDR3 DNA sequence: TGTGCCAGCAGCTTAGCCTGGAGCTACACTGAAGCTTTCTTT.

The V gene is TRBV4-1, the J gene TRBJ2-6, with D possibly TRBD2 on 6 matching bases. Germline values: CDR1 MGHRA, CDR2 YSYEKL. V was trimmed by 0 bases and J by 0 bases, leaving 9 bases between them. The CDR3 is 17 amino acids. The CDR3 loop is CASSQDYGSSGANVLTF. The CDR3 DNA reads TGCGCCAGCAGCCAAGATTACGGGAGCTCTGGGGCCAACGTCCTGACTTTC.